This TCR beta chain comes out of a study of T-cell reconstitution after alpha-beta-depleted transplantation in children. Study findings and constraints: The study reportedly traced alpha-beta T cells about two months after transplant to several hundred expanded graft clones. At the one-year point after transplant, T-cell counts and TCRbeta diversity were found to come mostly from T cells that had been newly produced.

Germline values: CDR1 SGHRS, CDR2 YFSETQ. Trimming shortened V by 1 base and J by 6 bases, and 9 bases separated the two germline ends. The CDR3 totals 13 residues. This clonotype was seen repeatedly, ten times or more. Its antigen is still unknown. The authors prepared the TCRbeta library with unique molecular identifiers. One entry per CDR3 protein, called by TCRdb with MiXCR from the PCR reads. Of 900,000 or so distinct CDR3 sequences in the sample, roughly 15% were seen once. The TCR comes from a male patient between 10 and 17 years old who had a stem cell transplant for acute lymphoblastic leukemia, so the T cells may come from the graft donor. This specimen was PBMCs, mostly from graft donor cells, taken 360 days after TCRalphabeta/CD19-depleted stem cell transplant. This chain connects TRBV5-1 to TRBJ2-3; D gene unclear. The CDR3 region is CASSLWATDTQYF. The CDR3 DNA reads TGCGCCAGCAGCTTGTGGGCGACGGATACGCAGTATTTT.